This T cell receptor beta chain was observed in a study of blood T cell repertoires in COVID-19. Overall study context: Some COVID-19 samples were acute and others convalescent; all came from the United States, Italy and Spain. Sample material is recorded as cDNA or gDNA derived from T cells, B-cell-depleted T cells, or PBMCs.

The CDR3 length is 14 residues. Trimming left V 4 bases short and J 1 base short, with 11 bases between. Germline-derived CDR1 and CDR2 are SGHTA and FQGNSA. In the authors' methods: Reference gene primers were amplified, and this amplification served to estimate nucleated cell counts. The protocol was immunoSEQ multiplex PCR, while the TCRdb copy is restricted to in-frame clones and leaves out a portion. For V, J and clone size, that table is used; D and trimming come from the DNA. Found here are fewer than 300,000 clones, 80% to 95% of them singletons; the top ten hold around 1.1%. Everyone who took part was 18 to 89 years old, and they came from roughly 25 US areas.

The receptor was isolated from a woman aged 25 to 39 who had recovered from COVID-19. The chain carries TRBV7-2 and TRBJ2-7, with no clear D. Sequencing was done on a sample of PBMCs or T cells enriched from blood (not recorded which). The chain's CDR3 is CASSSLHNSYEQYF. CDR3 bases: TGTGCCAGCAGCTCGTTACATAATTCCTACGAGCAGTACTTC.